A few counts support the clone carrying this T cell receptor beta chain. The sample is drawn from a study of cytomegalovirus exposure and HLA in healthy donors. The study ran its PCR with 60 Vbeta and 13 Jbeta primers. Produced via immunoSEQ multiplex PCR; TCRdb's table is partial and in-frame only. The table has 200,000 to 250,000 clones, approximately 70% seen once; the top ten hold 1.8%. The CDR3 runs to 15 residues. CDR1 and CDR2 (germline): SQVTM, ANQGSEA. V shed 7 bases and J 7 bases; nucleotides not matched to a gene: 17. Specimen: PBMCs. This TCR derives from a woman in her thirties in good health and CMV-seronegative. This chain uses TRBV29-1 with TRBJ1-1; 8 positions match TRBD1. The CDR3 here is CSGRDAGGGNGEAFF. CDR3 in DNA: TGCAGCGGCCGAGATGCAGGGGGCGGAAATGGTGAAGCTTTCTTT.